One and the same sample provided the 2 T cell receptor beta chains below, sequenced in a study of tumor and adjacent non-tumor tissue in lung cancer. TCRbeta libraries were built with three rounds of nested PCR, modified from ARM-PCR. TCRdb re-called the multiplex PCR reads through MiXCR, storing one row per CDR3 protein. The sample lists over 100,000 distinct CDR3 sequences; 62% were seen once. No cell sorting was done before RNA was extracted from the tissue. Distant lung tissue was collected more than 3 cm away from the tumor edge. The sequencing sample was made of distant non-tumor lung tissue. These receptors were obtained from a man aged 60-69 years with non-small cell lung cancer.

The J gene is TRBJ2-2, the V gene TRBV5-4, with a possible D match to TRBD1 (6 bases). The CDR3 is 15 amino acids. Per the germline V gene, CDR1 is SGHNT and CDR2 is YYREEE (reference sequence). The V end was cut by 4 bases, the J end by 5 bases, with 15 bases between. Here the CDR3 DNA reads TGTGCCAGCAGCATAGGGACAATAAGGACCGGGGAGCTGTTTTTT. Translating gives CASSIGTIRTGELFF.

This clonotype showed up just once. The CDR3 does not close with the conserved phenylalanine or tryptophan, likely indicating a read error. The chain links TRBV11-3 to TRBJ2-1; D assignment may be TRBD1 or TRBD2 (5 bases each). Germline loops: CDR1 SGHNT, CDR2 YENEEA. Trimming took off 11 bases at V and 5 bases at J, with 22 bases between the two ends. CDR3 size: 15 residues. This chain's CDR3 is CAWSLAGTYNNEQFL. CDR3 in DNA: TGTGCCTGGAGCTTAGCCGGGACGTATAACAATGAGCAGTTCCTC.